Listed here are 9 T cell receptor beta chains from one sample, sequenced in a study of OX40 agonist ivuxolimab in advanced cancers. Assay used: immunoSEQ multiplex PCR; TCRdb lists only in-frame clones, some missing. The table shows around 82,000 clones, with 88% occurring only once. The specimen was CD4+ or CD8+ T cells sorted from blood, collected in a trial of the OX40 agonist ivuxolimab. The receptors here all came from an adult with an advanced solid tumor such as melanoma, head and neck, liver or kidney cancer.

The J gene is TRBJ1-2, the V gene TRBV30, with TRBD1 as a possible D gene (5 bases). The CDR3 contains 13 residues. Germline CDR1 reads GTSNPN; CDR2 reads SVGIG (reference sequence). V gave up 2 bases and J gave up 4 bases, with 11 bases separating them. The DNA for the CDR3 is TGTGCCTGGAGTCATAGGGGTTCCTATGGCTACACCTTC. Protein product: CAWSHRGSYGYTF.

The chain couples TRBV7-8 to TRBJ2-7; no clear D. The germline V and J ends were trimmed by 5 bases and 6 bases, with 14 bases remaining between them. Germline-derived CDR1 and CDR2 are SGHVS and FQNEAQ. There are 13 residues in the CDR3. The CDR3 DNA sequence: TGTGCCAGCAGCCCTGCGATCGGAGCCGAGCAGTACTTC. It translates to CASSPAIGAEQYF. Complete variable domain (other parts from reference TRBV7-8 and TRBJ2-7): GAGVSQSPRYKVAKRGQDVALRCDPISGHVSLFWYQQALGQGPEFLTYFQNEAQLDKSGLPSDRFFAERPEGSVSTLKIQRTQQEDSAVYLCASSPAIGAEQYFGPGTRLTVT.

Points on this clone: At one boundary the junction diverges from the germline segment, which might be a read error. The rearrangement uses TRBV5-4 and TRBJ2-7; possibly TRBD2 for D (6 bases). The CDR3 has 14 residues. The germline gives CDR1 SGHNT, CDR2 YYREEE (reference sequence). CDR3 protein: CASSPGGTRYVQYF. The DNA for the CDR3 is TGTGCCAGCAGCCCCGGAGGGACGAGGTACGTGCAGTACTTC.

The J gene is TRBJ1-5, the V gene TRBV7-8; D remains unclear. The CDR3 is made up of 15 amino acids. In germline, CDR1 is SGHVS, CDR2 FQNEAQ. Trimming left V 2 bases short and J 5 bases short, with 13 bases between. The CDR3 sequence: CASSLQGRGYQPQHF. In nucleotides, the CDR3 is TGTGCCAGCAGCTTACAAGGGCGGGGATATCAGCCCCAGCATTTT.

CDR3 bases: TGTGCCAGCAGCTCCCATCAGGGGAAGACCCCCAATGAGCAGTTCTTC. Its protein is CASSSHQGKTPNEQFF. V usage is TRBV5-4 and J usage is TRBJ2-1; weak D call: TRBD1 (6 bases). Germline V lookup: CDR1 SGHNT, CDR2 YYREEE (reference sequence). V lost 3 bases and J 6 bases, leaving 19 bases between the germline ends. The CDR3 contains 16 residues.

The chain employs TRBV30 and TRBJ1-4; tentatively, D is TRBD1 (5 bases). V lost 0 bases, J lost 1 base, and 18 bases lay in between. Germline V lookup: CDR1 GTSNPN, CDR2 SVGIG (reference sequence). There are 18 residues in the CDR3. The CDR3 sequence is CAWSVFEAGLRTNEKLFF. CDR3 coding DNA: TGTGCCTGGAGTGTATTTGAGGCAGGGTTGAGAACTAATGAAAAACTGTTTTTT.

This rearrangement joins TRBV6-5 to TRBJ2-1; 9 bases map to TRBD2. The CDR3 contains 15 residues. V gave up 5 bases and J gave up 2 bases; unmatched junction bases: 4. Germline CDR1 and CDR2: MNHEY and SVGAGI. CDR3 protein: CASSNRLAAYNEQFF. CDR3 nucleotide sequence: TGTGCCAGCAGTAATCGACTAGCGGCCTACAATGAGCAGTTCTTC.

The chain links TRBV10-3 to TRBJ1-5; D might be TRBD1 (5 bases). This CDR3 contains 15 residues. Germline V CDR1 and CDR2: ENHRY, SYGVKD. The germline V and J ends were trimmed by 11 bases and 4 bases, with 21 bases remaining between them. The CDR3 loop is CAARSSGGRNQPQHF. CDR3 in DNA: TGTGCCGCTCGGTCTTCGGGGGGTAGGAATCAGCCCCAGCATTTT.

In regard to this clone: A much larger clone lies one base from this, so it may be a read error. Different DNA sequences within this sample yield the same CDR3. The genes are TRBV29-1 and TRBJ1-4; TRBD1 aligns across 7 bases. This CDR3 is 15 amino acids long. J lost 6 bases, V lost 5 bases, and 12 bases had no gene match. Germline CDR1 is SQVTM and CDR2 is ANQGSEA. DNA for the CDR3: TGCAGCGTTCAAAGGACAGGAGAACGCGATGAAAAACTGTTTTTT. Translating gives CSVQRTGERDEKLFF. Filled out from reference TRBV29-1 and TRBJ1-4, the complete variable domain reads SAVISQKPSRDICQRGTSLTIQCQVDSQVTMMFWYRQQPGQSLTLIATANQGSEATYESGFVIDKFPISRPNLTFSTLTVSNMSPEDSSIYLCSVQRTGERDEKLFFGSGTQLSVL.